Listed below are T cell receptor beta chains from one sample, sequenced in a study of beta chain features in type 1 diabetes. Measured with immunoSEQ multiplex PCR; TCRdb has only the in-frame clones, and not every one. The sample holds about 240,000 clones, 25% to 30% seen once. The sample consisted of central memory CD4+ T cells from blood. These receptors were collected from a man aged 25-45 years in good health. The conserved cysteine and the conserved F or W are not part of the CDR3 here. Not all rows give a size; the values are once, few, many and, for expanded clones, a class.

cdr3_length clone_size j_call v_call cdr3_aa
13 NA TRBJ2-1 TRBV28 ASSLWGAIFDEQF
12 few TRBJ2-3 TRBV10-3 AITGTGSTDTQY
14 few TRBJ2-1 TRBV30 AWTKGAGQGYNEQF
16 few TRBJ2-1 TRBV14 ASSQDLGRLSSYNEQF
15 NA TRBJ2-7 TRBV28 ASNPWGSAGLSGEQY
12 NA TRBJ1-4 TRBV9 ASSLTGTNEKLF
13 NA TRBJ1-2 TRBV5-4 ASSLAVDTNYGYT
11 NA TRBJ1-1 TRBV28 ASSLGTHTEAF
12 NA TRBJ2-7 TRBV2 ASSRQGVSYEQY
14 NA TRBJ2-5 TRBV19 ASSIGWTGAQETQY
13 few TRBJ2-3 TRBV4-2 ASSQEVAGVDTQY
11 NA TRBJ2-1 TRBV4-1 ASSQSPYNEQF
14 many TRBJ2-4 TRBV10-2 ASRLMGASAKNIQY
13 NA TRBJ1-6 TRBV18 ASSPQQGDNSPLH
10 few TRBJ2-3 TRBV7-6 ASSFWGDTQY
13 few TRBJ2-5 TRBV7-2 ASSSSGGRQETQY
11 few TRBJ1-1 TRBV11-2 ASSLREETEAF
13 NA TRBJ2-2 TRBV7-2 ASSSQNRLTGELF
11 many TRBJ2-3 TRBV7-9 ASSRVFTDTQY
13 NA TRBJ2-1 TRBV9 ASSVAGAPYNEQF
11 many TRBJ1-5 TRBV7-9 ASSLGGRQPQH
14 NA TRBJ2-3 TRBV5-1 ASSSASGGATDTQY
12 NA TRBJ2-3 TRBV2 ASSEATGTDTQY
12 few TRBJ1-5 TRBV18 ASSPGGGNQPQH
12 NA TRBJ2-5 TRBV7-9 ASSRDRGQETQY
12 few TRBJ1-1 TRBV27 ASSLRDRNTEAF
13 NA TRBJ2-7 TRBV5-1 ASSLDGQGTREQY
11 NA TRBJ1-5 TRBV30 AWSAGGGQPQH
12 few TRBJ2-7 TRBV2 ASNLGPPSYEQY
12 few TRBJ2-7 TRBV2 ASTPRTGDYEQY
11 NA TRBJ2-7 TRBV7-9 ASDLSGSYEQY
9 few TRBJ2-3 TRBV7-2 ASAFTDTQY
13 NA TRBJ1-1 TRBV5-4 ASSPRGLRNTEAF
13 NA TRBJ2-3 TRBV27 ASGLAGVFTDTQY
14 few TRBJ1-2 TRBV5-6 ASSLAGTGEDYGYT
9 NA TRBJ2-3 TRBV11-2 ASSSRDTQY
10 few TRBJ2-7 TRBV2 ASFRTAYEQY
11 NA TRBJ1-2 TRBV30 AWSVQAAGGYT
14 few TRBJ2-3 TRBV12-5 ASGPPNGGGTDTQY
15 NA TRBJ2-5 TRBV4-2 ASSQDRSGLGQETQY
10 NA TRBJ2-7 TRBV28 ASSIPSREQY
11 few TRBJ2-7 TRBV27 ASSLRPGSEQY
13 NA TRBJ2-2 TRBV7-2 ASSPGRSDTGELF
11 NA TRBJ2-7 TRBV30 AWNLGTEYEQY
14 few TRBJ2-3 TRBV7-2 ASSLFGISSTDTQY
12 NA TRBJ2-7 TRBV6-5 ASSIGQGPYEQY
10 NA TRBJ2-1 TRBV12-5 ASGLEWSEQF